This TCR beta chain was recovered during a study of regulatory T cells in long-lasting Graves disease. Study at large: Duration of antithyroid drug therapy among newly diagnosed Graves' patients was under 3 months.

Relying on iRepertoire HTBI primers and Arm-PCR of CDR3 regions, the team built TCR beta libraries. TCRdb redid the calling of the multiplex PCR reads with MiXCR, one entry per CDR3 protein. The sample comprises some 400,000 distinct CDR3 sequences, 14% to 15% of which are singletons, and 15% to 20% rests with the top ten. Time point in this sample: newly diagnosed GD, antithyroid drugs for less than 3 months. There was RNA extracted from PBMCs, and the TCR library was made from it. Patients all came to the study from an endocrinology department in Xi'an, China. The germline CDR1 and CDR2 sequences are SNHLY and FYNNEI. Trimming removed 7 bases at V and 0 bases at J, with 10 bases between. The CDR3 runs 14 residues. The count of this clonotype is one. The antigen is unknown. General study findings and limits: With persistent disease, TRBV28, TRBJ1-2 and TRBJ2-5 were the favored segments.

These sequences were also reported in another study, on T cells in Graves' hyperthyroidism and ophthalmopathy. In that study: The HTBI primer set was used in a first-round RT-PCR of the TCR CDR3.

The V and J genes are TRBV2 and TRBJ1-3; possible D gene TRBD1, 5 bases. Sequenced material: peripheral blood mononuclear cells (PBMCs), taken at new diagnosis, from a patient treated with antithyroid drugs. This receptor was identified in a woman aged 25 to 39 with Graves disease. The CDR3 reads CASIRAFSGNTIYF. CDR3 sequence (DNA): TGTGCCAGCATCAGGGCCTTCTCTGGAAACACCATATATTTT.